This TCR beta chain was recovered during a study of blood T cell repertoires in COVID-19 (dated by TCRdb to the early 2020s). The study in broad terms: Samples covering the acute and convalescent phases of COVID-19 were provided by collaborators in the United States, Italy and Spain. A freely available public database, intended as a resource for researchers studying the immune response to SARS-CoV-2, is where the repertoires were released. Samples were obtained from the ongoing ImmuneRACE study (first 160 participants) and from about 1,300 subjects provided by 6 global collaborators. The dataset comprised deeply sampled blood TCRbeta repertoires from subjects exposed to, actively infected with, or recovered from COVID-19. The material from the prospective study consisted of cDNA or gDNA derived from T cells, B-cell-depleted T cells, or PBMCs. The sample metadata nearly always contained a de-identified subject ID, COVID-19 status, age in years and sex. HLA class I and class II types, where available, came from metadata supplied by the sample provider rather than from assay-based typing. On the study overall, not on this receptor specifically: How much clinical and demographic metadata was included differed by source and by participant, and the metadata was provided uncurated.

Enrolling through a virtual design, the prospective study's participants ranged in age from roughly 18 to 95 years and lived across some 22 United States geographic areas. To assign participants to cohorts, the prospective study relied on clinical history that participants themselves reported in a screening survey and a study questionnaire. Mobile phlebotomists in the prospective study collected whole blood, serum and a nasopharyngeal or oropharyngeal swab from every participant. Participants in the prospective study had the option to provide additional blood draws and questionnaires over a 2-month period. Before DNA extraction, prospective study blood samples were shipped either frozen or at room temperature. Based on the germline V gene (reference sequence), the CDR1 and CDR2 sequences are GTSNPN and SVGIG. There are 12 amino acids in the CDR3, from cysteine to phenylalanine inclusive. The DNA shown is the 36-base CDR3, in frame from base 1. From V the trimming removes 3 bases and from J it removes 7 bases, while the gene matches leave 3 bases of the junction unaccounted for.

TCRbeta CDR3 regions were amplified from genomic DNA using the immunoSEQ Assay, a bias-controlled multiplex PCR. As for the original processing: Nucleated cell counts per sample were estimated from amplification of reference gene primers within the assay. To quantify the absolute abundance of each unique TCRbeta CDR3 rearrangement, sequence reads were collapsed and filtered. For each sample, productive Simpson clonality was calculated as the square root of Simpson's diversity index across productive rearrangements. TCRdb mirrors the immuneACCESS table, restricted to in-frame sequences. Some clones are absent from its copies; in checked studies, under half trace to an unresolved V gene, and the reason for the others is unknown. V and J calls and clone size are copied from that table; D and trimming were computed from the DNA. This sample gives some 130,000 clones in total; 80% to 90% of them show up just once. Approximately 2.4% of the sample lies in the top ten.

Details on this clone: Its recognized antigen is unknown. No base quality information exists; no much larger clone differs at one position.

This receptor chain uses TRBV30 and TRBJ2-3; the central 8 bases match TRBD2. The sample was PBMCs or T cells enriched from blood (not recorded which). The receptor's source is a man aged 40-49 years with acute COVID-19. Here is the DNA: TGTGCCTGGAGCGGGGGGGGAAATACGCAGTATTTT. The resulting protein is CAWSGGGNTQYF.